A selection of T cell receptor beta chains follows, all from one sample in a study of blood T cells in healthy people across ages. TCRdb re-called the 5' RACE reads with MiXCR, one entry per CDR3 protein. This table has over 300,000 distinct CDR3 sequences, about 49% appearing once. The sample consisted of blood. The receptors were gathered from a man in his sixties in good health. Each CDR3 is given with its conserved first and last residue. A D gene is named only where the DNA matches it firmly. A row's size may be missing; if present it is once, few, many or a size class.

d_gene	v_gene	abundance	j_gene	CDR3aa	CDR3nt
TRBD2	TRBV12-3/TRBV12-4	-	TRBJ2-3	CASRVGLGADTQYF	TGTGCCAGCAGAGTGGGACTAGGAGCAGATACGCAGTATTTT
-	TRBV5-5	-	TRBJ1-2	CASSSGPQPYGYTF	TGTGCCAGCAGTTCGGGACCTCAACCCTATGGCTACACCTTC
TRBD1	TRBV27	-	TRBJ2-7	CASSLGTGAYEQYF	TGTGCCAGCAGTTTAGGGACAGGGGCCTACGAGCAGTACTTC
-	TRBV12-3/TRBV12-4	once	TRBJ2-5	CASIKTGPAQGTQYF	TGTGCCAGCATCAAGACCGGGCCCGCACAGGGGACCCAGTACTTC
-	TRBV5-1	-	TRBJ1-2	CASSFGGVGYGYTF	TGCGCCAGCAGCTTCGGGGGCGTCGGCTATGGCTACACCTTC
-	TRBV7-2	many	TRBJ2-7	CASSVGTSYEQYF	TGTGCCAGCAGCGTGGGGACCTCTTACGAGCAGTACTTC
-	TRBV12-3/TRBV12-4	-	TRBJ2-1	CASSFGVAHNEQFF	TGTGCCAGCAGTTTCGGGGTCGCCCACAATGAGCAGTTCTTC
TRBD2	TRBV4-2	-	TRBJ2-7	CASSQGDYSYEQYF	TGTGCCAGCAGCCAAGGGGACTACTCCTACGAGCAGTACTTC
-	TRBV6-5	-	TRBJ1-2	CASSYSSIAGYTF	TGTGCCAGCAGTTACTCCTCTATCGCTGGCTACACCTTC
-	TRBV20-1	-	TRBJ2-3	CSAAGSRGYGDTQYF	TGCAGTGCCGCCGGAAGTAGGGGGTATGGAGATACGCAGTATTTT
TRBD1	TRBV11-1	-	TRBJ2-3	CASSRQGTGGTDTQYF	TGTGCCAGCAGCCGACAGGGAACAGGGGGCACAGATACGCAGTATTTT
-	TRBV28	-	TRBJ2-2	CASRVGRTGELFF	TGTGCCAGCAGGGTGGGGAGGACCGGGGAGCTGTTTTTT
-	TRBV28	-	TRBJ2-3	CASSSNGGTQYF	TGTGCCAGCAGTTCCAACGGTGGTACGCAGTATTTT
-	TRBV7-3	-	TRBJ2-5	CASSPAGQQETQYF	TGTGCCAGCAGCCCGGCGGGGCAACAAGAGACCCAGTACTTC
-	TRBV5-1	-	TRBJ1-1	CASSSGARENTEAFF	TGCGCCAGCAGCTCTGGGGCGCGGGAGAACACTGAAGCTTTCTTT
-	TRBV7-2	-	TRBJ2-7	CASSLGTLPEQYF	TGTGCCAGCAGCTTGGGGACCCTCCCAGAGCAGTACTTC